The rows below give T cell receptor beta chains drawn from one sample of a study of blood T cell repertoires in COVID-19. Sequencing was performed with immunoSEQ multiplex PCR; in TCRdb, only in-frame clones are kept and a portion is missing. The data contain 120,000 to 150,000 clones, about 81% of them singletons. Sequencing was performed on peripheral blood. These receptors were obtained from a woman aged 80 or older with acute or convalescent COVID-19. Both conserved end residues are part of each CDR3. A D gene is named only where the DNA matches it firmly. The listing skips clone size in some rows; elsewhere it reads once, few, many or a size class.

CDR3aa: CASSLPTSSPGHDSTNEKLFF
CDR3nt: TGTGCCAGCAGTTTACCGACGTCCTCTCCGGGACACGACTCAACTAATGAAAAACTGTTTTTT
abundance: once
j_gene: TRBJ1-4
d_gene: .
v_gene: TRBV28

CDR3aa: CASGGRAYNEQYF
CDR3nt: TGTGCCAGCGGCGGGAGGGCCTACAACGAGCAGTACTTC
abundance: .
j_gene: TRBJ2-7
d_gene: TRBD2
v_gene: TRBV28

CDR3aa: CASSPDSSSGNTIYF
CDR3nt: TGTGCCAGCAGTCCAGACAGCTCCTCTGGAAACACCATATATTTT
abundance: .
j_gene: TRBJ1-3
d_gene: .
v_gene: TRBV7-6

CDR3aa: CASSLAGPTDTQYF
CDR3nt: TGTGCCAGCAGTTTAGCGGGGCCCACAGATACGCAGTATTTT
abundance: .
j_gene: TRBJ2-3
d_gene: TRBD2
v_gene: TRBV6-5

CDR3aa: CASSLAQGTGYGYTF
CDR3nt: TGTGCCAGCAGCTTAGCGCAGGGGACGGGCTATGGCTACACCTTC
abundance: .
j_gene: TRBJ1-2
d_gene: .
v_gene: TRBV7-6

CDR3aa: CASSIGGGVDEQFF
CDR3nt: TGTGCCAGCAGCATAGGGGGAGGGGTTGATGAGCAGTTCTTC
abundance: .
j_gene: TRBJ2-1
d_gene: .
v_gene: TRBV5-4

CDR3aa: CASSTSRGQGFYNEQFF
CDR3nt: TGTGCCAGCAGTACGAGCCGGGGACAGGGATTTTACAATGAGCAGTTCTTC
abundance: .
j_gene: TRBJ2-1
d_gene: TRBD1
v_gene: TRBV2

CDR3aa: CASSLDGTGNNNEQFF
CDR3nt: TGTGCCAGCAGCTTAGACGGGACAGGGAATAACAATGAGCAGTTCTTC
abundance: once
j_gene: TRBJ2-1
d_gene: TRBD1
v_gene: TRBV7-8

CDR3aa: CASSVGTFQYGTDTQYF
CDR3nt: TGTGCCAGCAGCGTAGGCACCTTCCAGTACGGCACAGATACGCAGTATTTT
abundance: .
j_gene: TRBJ2-3
d_gene: .
v_gene: TRBV9

CDR3aa: CASSQAGSGSYNEQFF
CDR3nt: TGTGCCAGCAGCCAAGCGGGTTCCGGCTCCTACAATGAGCAGTTCTTC
abundance: .
j_gene: TRBJ2-1
d_gene: .
v_gene: TRBV3-1/TRBV3-2

CDR3aa: CASSRTGSAEAFF
CDR3nt: TGTGCCAGCAGCCGTACAGGATCTGCTGAAGCTTTCTTT
abundance: .
j_gene: TRBJ1-1
d_gene: .
v_gene: TRBV11-2

CDR3aa: CASSLNSLNTQYF
CDR3nt: TGTGCCAGCAGCTTAAACTCCCTGAATACGCAGTATTTT
abundance: few
j_gene: TRBJ2-3
d_gene: .
v_gene: TRBV11-2

CDR3aa: CASSLDAGYRSLHF
CDR3nt: TGTGCCAGCAGCTTGGATGCAGGCTACCGGTCCCTCCACTTT
abundance: .
j_gene: TRBJ1-6
d_gene: .
v_gene: TRBV5-6

CDR3aa: CASSQDLKSSGRRRFF
CDR3nt: TGCGCCAGCAGCCAAGATCTAAAGTCTAGCGGGAGGCGCCGGTTCTTC
abundance: few
j_gene: TRBJ2-1
d_gene: TRBD2
v_gene: TRBV4-1

CDR3aa: CASSDIGRFYEQYF
CDR3nt: TGTGCCAGCAGTGATATAGGGAGGTTTTACGAGCAGTACTTC
abundance: .
j_gene: TRBJ2-7
d_gene: .
v_gene: TRBV6-1

CDR3aa: CASSSRTSNEQYF
CDR3nt: TGTGCCAGCAGTTCCCGGACTAGTAACGAGCAGTACTTC
abundance: .
j_gene: TRBJ2-7
d_gene: TRBD2
v_gene: TRBV27